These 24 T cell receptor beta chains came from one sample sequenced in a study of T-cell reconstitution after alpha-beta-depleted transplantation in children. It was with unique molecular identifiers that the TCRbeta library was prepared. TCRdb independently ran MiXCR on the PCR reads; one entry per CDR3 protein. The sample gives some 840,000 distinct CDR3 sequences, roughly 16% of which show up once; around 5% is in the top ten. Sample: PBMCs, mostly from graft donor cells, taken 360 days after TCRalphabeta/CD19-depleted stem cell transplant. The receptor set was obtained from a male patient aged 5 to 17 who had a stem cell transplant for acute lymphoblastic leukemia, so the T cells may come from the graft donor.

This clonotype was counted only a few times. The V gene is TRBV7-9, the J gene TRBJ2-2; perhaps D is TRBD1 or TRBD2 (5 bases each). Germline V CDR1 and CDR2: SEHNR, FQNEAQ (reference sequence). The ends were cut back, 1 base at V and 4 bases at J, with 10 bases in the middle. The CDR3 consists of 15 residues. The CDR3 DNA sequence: TGTGCCAGCAGCTTAGTCGGGACGGTCACCGGGGAGCTGTTTTTT. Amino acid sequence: CASSLVGTVTGELFF.

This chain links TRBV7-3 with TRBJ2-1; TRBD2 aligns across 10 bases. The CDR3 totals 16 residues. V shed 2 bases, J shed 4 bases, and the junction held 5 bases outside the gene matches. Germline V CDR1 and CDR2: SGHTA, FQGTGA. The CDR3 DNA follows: TGTGCCAGCAGCTTATTACTAGCGGGAATATACAATGAGCAGTTCTTC. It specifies CASSLLLAGIYNEQFF.

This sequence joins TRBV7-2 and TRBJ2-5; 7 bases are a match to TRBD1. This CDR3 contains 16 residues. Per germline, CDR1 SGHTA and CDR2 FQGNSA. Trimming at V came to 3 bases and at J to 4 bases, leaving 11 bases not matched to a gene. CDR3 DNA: TGTGCCAGCAGCTTCCTTAAAGGGGGCGCGGGAGAGACCCAGTACTTC. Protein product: CASSFLKGGAGETQYF. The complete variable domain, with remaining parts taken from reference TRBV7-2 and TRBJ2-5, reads GAGVSQSPSNKVTEKGKDVELRCDPISGHTALYWYRQSLGQGLEFLIYFQGNSAPDKSGLPSDRFSAERTGGSVSTLTIQRTQQEDSAVYLCASSFLKGGAGETQYFGPGTRLLVL.

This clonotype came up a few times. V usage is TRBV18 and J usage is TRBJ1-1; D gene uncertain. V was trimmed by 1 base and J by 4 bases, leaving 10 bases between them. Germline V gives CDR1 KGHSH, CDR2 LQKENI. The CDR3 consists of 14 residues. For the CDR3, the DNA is TGTGCCAGCTCACCACAGGGAAAGGCCACTGAAGCTTTCTTT. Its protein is CASSPQGKATEAFF.

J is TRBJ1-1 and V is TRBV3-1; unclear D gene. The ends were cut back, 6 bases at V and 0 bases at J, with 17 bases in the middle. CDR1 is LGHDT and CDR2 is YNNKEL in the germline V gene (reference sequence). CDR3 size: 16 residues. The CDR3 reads CASSQTPARLNTEAFF. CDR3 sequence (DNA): TGTGCCAGCAGTCAAACCCCCGCGCGGTTGAACACTGAAGCTTTCTTT.

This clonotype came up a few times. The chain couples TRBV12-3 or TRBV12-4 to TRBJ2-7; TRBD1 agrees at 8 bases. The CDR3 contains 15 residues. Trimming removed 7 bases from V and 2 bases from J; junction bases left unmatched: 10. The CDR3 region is CASTLGTGPTYEQYF. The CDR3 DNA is TGTGCCAGCACCTTGGGGACAGGACCTACCTACGAGCAGTACTTC.

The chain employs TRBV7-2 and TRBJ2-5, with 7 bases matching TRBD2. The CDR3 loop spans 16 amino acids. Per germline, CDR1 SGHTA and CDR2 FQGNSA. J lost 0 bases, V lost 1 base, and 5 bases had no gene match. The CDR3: CASSLVGGFYQETQYF. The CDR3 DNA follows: TGTGCCAGCAGCTTAGTGGGGGGGTTTTACCAAGAGACCCAGTACTTC. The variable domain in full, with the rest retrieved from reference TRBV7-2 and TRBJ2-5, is GAGVSQSPSNKVTEKGKDVELRCDPISGHTALYWYRQSLGQGLEFLIYFQGNSAPDKSGLPSDRFSAERTGGSVSTLTIQRTQQEDSAVYLCASSLVGGFYQETQYFGPGTRLLVL.

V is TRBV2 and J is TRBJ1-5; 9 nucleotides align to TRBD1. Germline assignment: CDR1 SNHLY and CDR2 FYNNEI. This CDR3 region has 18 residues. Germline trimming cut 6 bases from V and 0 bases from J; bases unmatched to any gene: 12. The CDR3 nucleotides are TGTGCCAGCAGCGAAACAGGGGGCGGTTTTTATAGCAATCAGCCCCAGCATTTT. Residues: CASSETGGGFYSNQPQHF.

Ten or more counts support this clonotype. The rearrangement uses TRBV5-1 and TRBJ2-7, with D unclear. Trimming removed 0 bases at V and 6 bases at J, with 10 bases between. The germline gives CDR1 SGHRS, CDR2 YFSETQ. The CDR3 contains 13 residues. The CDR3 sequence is CASSLEHKAEQYF. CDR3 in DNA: TGCGCCAGCAGCTTGGAACATAAGGCCGAGCAGTACTTC. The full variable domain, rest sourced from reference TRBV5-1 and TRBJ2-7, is KAGVTQTPRYLIKTRGQQVTLSCSPISGHRSVSWYQQTPGQGLQFLFEYFSETQRNKGNFPGRFSGRQFSNSRSEMNVSTLELGDSALYLCASSLEHKAEQYFGPGTRLTVT.

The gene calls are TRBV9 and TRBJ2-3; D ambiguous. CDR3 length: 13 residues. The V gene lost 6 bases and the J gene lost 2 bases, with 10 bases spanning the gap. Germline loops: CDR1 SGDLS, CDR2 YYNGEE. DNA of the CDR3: TGTGCCAGCACCGCCACCCCCACAGATACGCAGTATTTT. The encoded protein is CASTATPTDTQYF. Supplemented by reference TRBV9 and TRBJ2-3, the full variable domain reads DSGVTQTPKHLITATGQRVTLRCSPRSGDLSVYWYQQSLDQGLQFLIQYYNGEERAKGNILERFSAQQFPDLHSELNLSSLELGDSALYFCASTATPTDTQYFGPGTRLTVL.

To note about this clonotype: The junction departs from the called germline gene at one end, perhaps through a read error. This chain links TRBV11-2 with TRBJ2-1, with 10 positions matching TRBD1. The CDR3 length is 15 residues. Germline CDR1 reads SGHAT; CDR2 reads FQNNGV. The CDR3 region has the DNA TGTGCCAGCAGCTCCCCGGACAGGGGGAACAATGAGAAGTTCTTC. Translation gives CASSSPDRGNNEKFF.

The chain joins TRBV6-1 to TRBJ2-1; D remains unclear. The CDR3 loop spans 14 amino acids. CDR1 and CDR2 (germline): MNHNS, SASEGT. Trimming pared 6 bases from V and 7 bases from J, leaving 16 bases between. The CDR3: CASSPWTPQNEQFF. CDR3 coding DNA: TGTGCCAGCAGCCCATGGACCCCCCAGAATGAGCAGTTCTTC.

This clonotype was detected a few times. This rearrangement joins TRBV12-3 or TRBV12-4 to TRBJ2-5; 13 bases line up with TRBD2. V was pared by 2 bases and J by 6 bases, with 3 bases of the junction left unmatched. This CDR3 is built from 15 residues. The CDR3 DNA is TGTGCCAGCAGTTTAACTAGCGGGAGGGTCAAGACCCAGTACTTC. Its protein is CASSLTSGRVKTQYF.

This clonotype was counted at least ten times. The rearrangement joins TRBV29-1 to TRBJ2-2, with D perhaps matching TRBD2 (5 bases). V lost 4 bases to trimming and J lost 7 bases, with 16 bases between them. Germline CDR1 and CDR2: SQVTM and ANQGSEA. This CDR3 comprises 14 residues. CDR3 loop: CSVAEGRPSGELFF. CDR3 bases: TGCAGCGTTGCCGAGGGCAGACCGAGCGGGGAGCTGTTTTTT.

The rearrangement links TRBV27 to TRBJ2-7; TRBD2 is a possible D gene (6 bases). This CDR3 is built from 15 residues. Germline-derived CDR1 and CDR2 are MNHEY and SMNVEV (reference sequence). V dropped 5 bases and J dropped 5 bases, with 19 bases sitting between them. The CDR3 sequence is CASSERATVLDEQYF. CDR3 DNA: TGTGCCAGCAGTGAGCGGGCTACCGTCCTGGACGAGCAGTACTTC.

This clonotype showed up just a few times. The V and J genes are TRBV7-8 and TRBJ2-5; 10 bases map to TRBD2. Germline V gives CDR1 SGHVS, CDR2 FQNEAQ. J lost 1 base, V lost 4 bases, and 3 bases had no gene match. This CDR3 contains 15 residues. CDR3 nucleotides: TGTGCCAGCAGCTATCGGACTAGCGGCCAAGAGACCCAGTACTTC. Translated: CASSYRTSGQETQYF.

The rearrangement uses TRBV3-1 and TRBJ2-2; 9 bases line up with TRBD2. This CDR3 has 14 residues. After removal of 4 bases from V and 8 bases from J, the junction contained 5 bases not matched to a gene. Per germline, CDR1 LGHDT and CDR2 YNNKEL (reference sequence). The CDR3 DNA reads TGTGCCAGCAGCCCACGCGGGAGGGGTGGGGAGCTGTTTTTT. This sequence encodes CASSPRGRGGELFF.

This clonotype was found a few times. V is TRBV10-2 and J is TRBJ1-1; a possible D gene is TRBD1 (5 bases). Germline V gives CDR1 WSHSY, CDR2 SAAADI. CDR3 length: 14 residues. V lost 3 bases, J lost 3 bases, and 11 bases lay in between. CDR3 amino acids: CASSDSTVDTEAFF. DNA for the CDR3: TGCGCCAGCAGTGATTCGACAGTAGACACTGAAGCTTTCTTT.

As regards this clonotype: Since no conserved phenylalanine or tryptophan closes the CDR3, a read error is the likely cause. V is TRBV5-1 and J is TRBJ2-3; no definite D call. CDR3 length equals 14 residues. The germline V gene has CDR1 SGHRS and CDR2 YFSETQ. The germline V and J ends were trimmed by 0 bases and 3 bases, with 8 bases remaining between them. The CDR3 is CASSLEVGTDTQYL. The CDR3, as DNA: TGCGCCAGCAGCTTGGAGGTCGGTACAGATACGCAGTATCTT.

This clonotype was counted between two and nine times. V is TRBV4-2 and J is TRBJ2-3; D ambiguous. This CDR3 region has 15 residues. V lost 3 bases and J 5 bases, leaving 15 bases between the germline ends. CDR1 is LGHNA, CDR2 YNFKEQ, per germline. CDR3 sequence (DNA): TGTGCCAGCAGCCACAGCCCCGCGATGGGAGATACGCAGTATTTT. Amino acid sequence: CASSHSPAMGDTQYF.

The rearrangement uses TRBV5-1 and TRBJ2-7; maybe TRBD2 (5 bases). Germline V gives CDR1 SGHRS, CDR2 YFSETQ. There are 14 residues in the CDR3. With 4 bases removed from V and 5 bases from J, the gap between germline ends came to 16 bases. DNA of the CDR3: TGCGCCAGCAGCCTAGGACTGACCCCCGACGAGCAGTACTTC. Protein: CASSLGLTPDEQYF.

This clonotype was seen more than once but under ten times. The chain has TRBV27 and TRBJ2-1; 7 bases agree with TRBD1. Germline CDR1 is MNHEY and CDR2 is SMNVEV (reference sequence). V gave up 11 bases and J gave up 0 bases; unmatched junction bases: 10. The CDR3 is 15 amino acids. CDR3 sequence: CAAGRGPLSYNEQFF. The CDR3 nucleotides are TGTGCCGCTGGAAGGGGGCCCCTCTCCTACAATGAGCAGTTCTTC.

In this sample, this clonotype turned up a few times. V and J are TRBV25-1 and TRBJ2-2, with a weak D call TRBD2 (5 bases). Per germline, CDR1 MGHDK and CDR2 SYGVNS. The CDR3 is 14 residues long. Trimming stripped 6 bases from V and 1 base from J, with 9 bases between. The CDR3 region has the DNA TGTGCCAGCAGCGGGGTCCGGAACACCGGGGAGCTGTTTTTT. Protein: CASSGVRNTGELFF.

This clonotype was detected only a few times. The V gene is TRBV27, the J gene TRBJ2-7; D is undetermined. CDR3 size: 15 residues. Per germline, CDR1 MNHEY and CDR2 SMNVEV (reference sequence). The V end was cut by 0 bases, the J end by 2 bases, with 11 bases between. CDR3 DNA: TGTGCCAGCAGTTTATCGTTCCAGGCTGCCTACGAGCAGTACTTC. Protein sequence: CASSLSFQAAYEQYF.